The next 12 T cell receptor beta chains were all read from a single sample in a study of blood T cell repertoires in COVID-19. Profiling relied on immunoSEQ multiplex PCR, and the TCRdb table lists in-frame clones only, not all of them. This sample has roughly 38,000 clones; 60% to 85% occur once, and the top ten carry about 2.1%. The sequenced sample was peripheral blood. These receptors came from a man aged 55 to 69 with active COVID-19.

This chain's CDR3 is CASSQWGQKNTEAFF. The CDR3 coding sequence is TGCGCCAGCAGCCAATGGGGACAGAAGAACACTGAAGCTTTCTTT. The chain recombines TRBV4-1 with TRBJ1-1; TRBD1 matches 7 bases. The germline V gene has CDR1 MGHRA and CDR2 YSYEKL. The CDR3 runs to 15 residues. V shed 2 bases, J shed 1 base, and the junction held 4 bases outside the gene matches.

The V call is TRBV2, the J call TRBJ2-5, with D possibly TRBD1 on 6 matching bases. The V end was cut by 6 bases, the J end by 5 bases, with 19 bases between. This CDR3 is 15 amino acids long. In germline, CDR1 is SNHLY, CDR2 FYNNEI. Here the CDR3 reads CASRLSDSLGETQYF. In DNA, the CDR3 is TGTGCCAGCAGGCTTTCGGACAGTCTTGGGGAGACCCAGTACTTC.

This clone has a handful of counts. Different DNA sequences within this sample yield the same CDR3. J is TRBJ1-2 and V is TRBV19, with 9 bases aligning to TRBD1. The V gene end was trimmed by 5 bases and the J gene end by 4 bases; junction bases not matched to a gene: 8. Germline loops: CDR1 LNHDA, CDR2 SQIVND (reference sequence). The CDR3 covers 15 residues. The CDR3 nucleotides read TGTGCCAGTAGTCCTAGACCGGGACAGGGCTATGGCTACACCTTC. Its translation: CASSPRPGQGYGYTF. Based on the CDR3 plus reference TRBV19 and TRBJ1-2, the full variable domain is DGGITQSPKYLFRKEGQNVTLSCEQNLNHDAMYWYRQDPGQGLRLIYYSQIVNDFQKGDIAEGYSVSREKKESFPLTVTSAQKNPTAFYLCASSPRPGQGYGYTFGSGTRLTVV.

This chain joins TRBV30 and TRBJ2-3; D is unclear. Trimming removed 4 bases from V and 2 bases from J, with 7 bases in between. This CDR3 comprises 12 residues. The germline V gene encodes CDR1 GTSNPN and CDR2 SVGIG (reference sequence). CDR3 DNA: TGTGCCTGGACACTCTCCACAGATACGCAGTATTTT. Translation gives CAWTLSTDTQYF.

The rearrangement joins TRBV25-1 to TRBJ1-2; a weak D match, TRBD1 (6 bases). The CDR3 is 14 residues long. Germline lookup yields CDR1 MGHDK and CDR2 SYGVNS. Between the trimmed V and J ends, which lost 10 bases and 1 base, there was a span of 16 bases. CDR3 bases: TGTGCCACCAGGGGAGGGGCCGGTAACTATGGCTACACCTTC. It is translated as CATRGGAGNYGYTF.

V usage is TRBV4-1 and J usage is TRBJ1-4; 8 bases match TRBD1. Trimming cost V 2 bases and J 4 bases; bases outside gene matches: 9. This CDR3 is 17 amino acids long. Germline-derived CDR1 and CDR2 are MGHRA and YSYEKL. The CDR3 DNA follows: TGCGCCAGCAGCCAAATCTCTCAGGGGGCCCTTAATGAAAAACTGTTTTTT. Its translation is CASSQISQGALNEKLFF.

The V and J genes are TRBV6-1 and TRBJ2-7; D is possibly TRBD1 (5 bases). CDR1 and CDR2 (germline): MNHNS, SASEGT. This CDR3 spans 14 amino acids. Trimming took 2 bases from V and 6 from J, leaving 14 bases between them. Written as DNA, the CDR3 is TGTGCCAGCAGTGAAAGCGCAGGGCAAGGCGAGCAGTACTTC. Translation gives CASSESAGQGEQYF.

This chain links TRBV23-1 with TRBJ2-5; a weak D match, TRBD1 (6 bases). TRBV23-1 is marked as an open reading frame, function uncertain. V was pared by 4 bases and J by 3 bases, with 15 bases between. This CDR3 region has 15 residues. This CDR3 is CASSPRVGAEETQYF. CDR3 DNA sequence: TGCGCCAGCAGTCCCAGGGTGGGGGCGGAAGAGACCCAGTACTTC.

The V gene is TRBV6-6, the J gene TRBJ2-6; D is unclear. CDR1 MNHNY and CDR2 SVGAGI come from the germline V gene (reference sequence). The V and J ends lost 7 bases and 2 bases respectively, with 6 bases between them. The CDR3 consists of 13 residues. This CDR3 is CASTRAGANVLTF. Written as DNA, the CDR3 is TGTGCCAGCACACGGGCTGGGGCCAACGTCCTGACTTTC.

V gene TRBV5-1 combines with J gene TRBJ2-1, with D maybe TRBD2 (6 bases). The V end was cut by 0 bases, the J end by 5 bases, with 6 bases between. This CDR3 has 13 amino acids. Germline assignment: CDR1 SGHRS and CDR2 YFSETQ. Here the CDR3 reads CASSLAGDNEQFF. Here the CDR3 DNA reads TGCGCCAGCAGCTTGGCGGGGGACAATGAGCAGTTCTTC.

This clone was picked up one time. The chain links TRBV12-3 or TRBV12-4 to TRBJ2-7; 7 positions agree with TRBD1. Trimming cost V 5 bases and J 6 bases; bases outside gene matches: 1. The CDR3 totals 11 residues. The CDR3: CASSTGAEQYF. CDR3 in DNA: TGTGCCAGCAGTACAGGGGCCGAGCAGTACTTC.

This chain links TRBV28 with TRBJ2-7; 8 nucleotides agree with TRBD1. CDR1 is MDHEN, CDR2 SYDVKM, per germline. The length of the CDR3 is 15 residues. V dropped 6 bases and J dropped 3; count of bases not matched to a gene: 10. The CDR3 loop reads CASRSQGGANYEQYF. The CDR3 bases are TGTGCCAGCAGATCACAGGGGGGAGCGAACTACGAGCAGTACTTC.